These 8 T cell receptor beta chains share one sample of origin, sequenced in a study of T cell repertoires in cytomegalovirus infection. No antigen is known for these receptors. TCRdb reprocessed the reads with MiXCR, giving one entry per CDR3 protein. The table lists about 770,000 distinct CDR3 sequences, roughly 29% of them singletons, with over 10% in the top ten. Sequenced material: cultured CD8+ T cells from PBMCs, taken from culture after CMV antigen stimulation. These receptors originate from a human donor in good health (CMV status not recorded). Some clones in this sample may be carry-over from other donors' samples.

This chain joins TRBV20-1 and TRBJ1-2, with a weak D call TRBD1 (5 bases). The V gene's germline CDR1 is DFQATT and CDR2 SNEGSKA (reference sequence). Trimming took off 0 bases at V and 5 bases at J, with 10 bases between the two ends. The CDR3 is made up of 13 amino acids. CDR3 bases: TGCAGTGCTAGAGATAAGGGGCTTTATGGCTACACCTTC. Amino acids: CSARDKGLYGYTF.

The sample holds a few counts of this clonotype. This chain joins TRBV18 and TRBJ2-7, with 9 bases that match TRBD1. The CDR3 runs to 15 residues. Trimming took 3 bases from V and 7 from J; bases not matched to a gene: 10. The germline V gene has CDR1 KGHSH and CDR2 LQKENI. The CDR3 nucleotides are TGTGCCAGCTCACCGGGGACAGGGAGAACCTGGGAGCAGTACGTC. Translating gives CASSPGTGRTWEQYV.

This clonotype was seen at least ten times. V usage is TRBV7-8 and J usage is TRBJ1-1; a possible D gene is TRBD1 (5 bases). The germline CDR1 and CDR2 sequences are SGHVS and FQNEAQ. The V gene lost 2 bases and the J gene lost 0 bases, with 10 bases spanning the gap. The CDR3 consists of 15 residues. The chain's CDR3 is CASSLTGTMNTEAFF. CDR3 DNA: TGTGCCAGCAGCTTAACAGGTACCATGAACACTGAAGCTTTCTTT.

This chain connects TRBV14 to TRBJ1-3; D remains unclear. The CDR3 covers 14 residues. Germline values: CDR1 SGHDN, CDR2 FVKESK. V was pared by 4 bases and J by 2 bases, with 9 bases between. Written as DNA, the CDR3 is TGTGCCAGCAGCCTTTTTAAAACTGGAAACACCATATATTTT. This codes for CASSLFKTGNTIYF. Looking up the rest from reference TRBV14 and TRBJ1-3 gives the full variable domain: EAGVTQFPSHSVIEKGQTVTLRCDPISGHDNLYWYRRVMGKEIKFLLHFVKESKQDESGMPNNRFLAERTGGTYSTLKVQPAELEDSGVYFCASSLFKTGNTIYFGEGSWLTVV.

V is TRBV6-5 and J is TRBJ1-2, with TRBD1 matching 7 bases. Germline V gives CDR1 MNHEY, CDR2 SVGAGI. The CDR3 runs to 15 residues. The J segment lost 2 bases and the V segment lost 2 bases, leaving 5 bases of the junction unmatched. CDR3 nucleotide sequence: TGTGCCAGCAGTTACCATAGGACAGGAAACTATGGCTACACCTTC. Protein: CASSYHRTGNYGYTF.

The table lists this clonotype with a few counts. The J gene is TRBJ1-2, the V gene TRBV29-1; 8 bases are shared with TRBD1. The V gene end was trimmed by 1 base and the J gene end by 2 bases; junction bases not matched to a gene: 3. This CDR3 spans 14 amino acids. Germline CDR1 is SQVTM and CDR2 is ANQGSEA. The CDR3 DNA reads as TGCAGCGTTGAAGTACGGGACAGGAACTATGGCTACACCTTC. Its translation is CSVEVRDRNYGYTF.

This clonotype came up many times. This chain links TRBV7-9 with TRBJ2-3, with 13 bases matching TRBD2. The V gene's germline CDR1 is SEHNR and CDR2 FQNEAQ (reference sequence). The CDR3 has 18 amino acids. Losses at the gene ends were 4 bases for V and 2 bases for J; bases not matched to a gene: 9. CDR3 sequence: CASSWRTSGGLYTDTQYF. The CDR3 nucleotides read TGTGCCAGCAGCTGGCGGACTAGCGGGGGCCTTTACACAGATACGCAGTATTTT.

This clonotype was seen a few times. At one of its ends the junction is not consistent with the germline gene, which may arise from a read error. J is TRBJ2-7 and V is TRBV7-6; 7 bases match TRBD1. Germline V gene sequence: CDR1 SGHVS, CDR2 FNYEAQ. This CDR3 is built from 15 residues. The chain's CDR3 is CASSLGDSLHYEQYF. CDR3 nucleotides: TGTGCTAGCAGCTTGGGGGACAGCCTACACTACGAGCAGTACTTC.